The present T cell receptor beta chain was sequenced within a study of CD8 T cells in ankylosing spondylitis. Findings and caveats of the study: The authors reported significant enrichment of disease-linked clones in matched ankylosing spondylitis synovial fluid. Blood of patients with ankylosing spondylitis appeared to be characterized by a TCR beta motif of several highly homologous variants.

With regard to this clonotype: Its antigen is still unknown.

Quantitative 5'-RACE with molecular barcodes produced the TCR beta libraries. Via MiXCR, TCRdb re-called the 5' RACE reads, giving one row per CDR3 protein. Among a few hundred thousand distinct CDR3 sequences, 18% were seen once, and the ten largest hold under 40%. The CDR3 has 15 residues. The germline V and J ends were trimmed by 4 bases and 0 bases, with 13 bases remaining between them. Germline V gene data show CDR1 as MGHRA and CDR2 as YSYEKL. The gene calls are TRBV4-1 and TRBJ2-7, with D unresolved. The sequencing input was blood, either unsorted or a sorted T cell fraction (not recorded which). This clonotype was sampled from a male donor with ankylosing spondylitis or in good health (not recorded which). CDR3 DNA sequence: TGCGCCAGCAGCCCTTCCTGGGCAAGCTCCTACGAGCAGTACTTC. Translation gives CASSPSWASSYEQYF.